In this sample, the clone carrying this TCR beta chain turned up a few times. The target antigen is unknown. This CDR3 contains 14 residues. Per germline, CDR1 SGHRS and CDR2 YFSETQ. These data come from a study of beta chain features in type 1 diabetes. Since all of the isolated RNA was reverse transcribed, expressed TCRB transcripts were what got sequenced. Repertoires were generated with immunoSEQ multiplex PCR, while TCRdb's copy carries only in-frame clones and drops some. The table shows 300,000 to 450,000 clones, with about 20% occurring only once. General study results and limits: A potential influence of HLA type upon TCRB rearrangement remained unresolved herein. PCR may have favored shorter templates equally in patients and controls. The cDNA sequencing approach could over-represent high-TCR-expressing cells. Patients' naive, central memory and regulatory TCRB repertoires appeared more alike than those of healthy donors.

This chain connects TRBV5-1 to TRBJ2-5; TRBD2 might be the D (6 bases). The DNA end favors TRBJ2-7, so the J call may be wrong. The receptor was isolated from a woman younger than 35 in good health. Sequenced sample: naive CD4+ T cells from blood. CDR3 nucleotides: TGCGCCAGCAGCTTGGCCACTAGCTTCAACGAGCAGTACTTC. Encoded protein: CASSLATSFNEQYF.